These 29 T cell receptor beta chains came from one sample sequenced in a study of cytotoxic CD8 clonotypes in ibrutinib-treated CLL. The data were produced by immunoSEQ multiplex PCR, yet TCRdb's version contains in-frame clones alone and is incomplete. The data hold 150,000 or so clones, with about four fifths observed a single time. The sample here was PBMCs, taken after 24 months of ibrutinib treatment. These receptors all stem from a human donor with chronic lymphocytic leukemia.

The gene calls are TRBV28 and TRBJ2-1; perhaps TRBD2 as D (6 bases). The germline gives CDR1 MDHEN, CDR2 SYDVKM. Trimming stripped 3 bases from V and 4 bases from J, with 16 bases between. CDR3 length: 16 amino acids. CDR3 bases: TGTGCCAGCAGTTTCGGGAAGTGGAGGGCTTACAATGAGCAGTTCTTC. As protein: CASSFGKWRAYNEQFF.

V gene TRBV6-5 combines with J gene TRBJ1-1, with 8 positions matching TRBD1. The CDR3 contains 15 residues. Germline assignment: CDR1 MNHEY and CDR2 SVGAGI. V lost 1 base, J lost 6 bases, and 7 bases stayed unmatched. The CDR3 nucleotides are TGTGCCAGCAGTTACTGGACAGGGAAGGTGGCTGAAGCTTTCTTT. Translated: CASSYWTGKVAEAFF.

The J gene is TRBJ2-5, the V gene TRBV7-9; 10 positions match TRBD1. The CDR3 length is 15 residues. Germline V gene data show CDR1 as SEHNR and CDR2 as FQNEAQ (reference sequence). V lost 1 base, J lost 4 bases, and 3 bases stayed unmatched. The CDR3 nucleotides are TGTGCCAGCAGCTTAGGACAGGGGGCCGGAGAGACCCAGTACTTC. This translates into CASSLGQGAGETQYF.

The V call is TRBV19, the J call TRBJ2-3; D gene unclear. The CDR3 contains 14 residues. V lost 7 bases, J lost 0 bases, and 11 bases lay in between. Germline loops: CDR1 LNHDA, CDR2 SQIVND (reference sequence). CDR3 residues: CASTSATSTDTQYF. In nucleotides, the CDR3 is TGTGCCAGTACCAGCGCTACTAGCACAGATACGCAGTATTTT.

The chain joins TRBV30 to TRBJ1-3, with TRBD1 matching over 9 bases. V shed 2 bases, J shed 3 bases, and the junction held 8 bases outside the gene matches. The CDR3 has 16 amino acids. Germline values: CDR1 GTSNPN, CDR2 SVGIG (reference sequence). CDR3 sequence: CAWSNAGTGFGNTIYF. DNA for the CDR3: TGTGCCTGGAGTAATGCCGGGACAGGGTTTGGAAACACCATATATTTT.

This chain links TRBV30 with TRBJ1-6; D uncertain. The V gene lost 2 bases and the J gene lost 7 bases, with 15 bases spanning the gap. CDR3 size: 15 residues. Germline V CDR1 and CDR2: GTSNPN, SVGIG (reference sequence). The CDR3 DNA reads TGTGCCTGGAGTTCACACACGGCTATGAATTCACCCCTCCACTTT. Protein: CAWSSHTAMNSPLHF.

The chain recombines TRBV7-8 with TRBJ2-5; TRBD2 matches at 8 bases. This CDR3 has 16 residues. CDR1 is SGHVS, CDR2 FQNEAQ, per germline. V lost 6 bases, J lost 3 bases, and 12 bases stayed unmatched. CDR3 coding DNA: TGTGCCAGCAGTGGGACTAGAATAGGCATTGAAGAGACCCAGTACTTC. The encoded protein is CASSGTRIGIEETQYF.

J is TRBJ2-1 and V is TRBV7-3; no firm D call. The CDR3 has 13 residues. CDR1 is SGHTA, CDR2 FQGTGA, per germline. Trimming left V 4 bases short and J 7 bases short, with 11 bases between. CDR3 region: CASSWNNRNEQFF. The CDR3, as DNA: TGTGCCAGCAGCTGGAACAATAGGAATGAGCAGTTCTTC.

V and J are TRBV19 and TRBJ2-6, with 8 nucleotides matching TRBD1. With V trimmed by 3 bases and J by 0 bases, 7 bases remained unmatched. The CDR3 spans 18 residues. Germline CDR1 is LNHDA and CDR2 is SQIVND (reference sequence). This CDR3 is CASSIKRQGSSGANVLTF. The DNA for the CDR3 is TGTGCCAGTAGTATTAAAAGACAGGGGAGCTCTGGGGCCAACGTCCTGACTTTC.

The chain employs TRBV28 and TRBJ2-3, with a possible D match to TRBD2 (5 bases). The CDR3 loop spans 12 amino acids. The ends were cut back, 10 bases at V and 5 bases at J, with 13 bases in the middle. Germline V CDR1 and CDR2: MDHEN, SYDVKM. For the CDR3, the DNA is TGTGCCACCCACCACGGGGAAGATACGCAGTATTTT. This encodes CATHHGEDTQYF.

This chain links TRBV28 with TRBJ2-1; D remains unclear. Germline CDR1 MDHEN, CDR2 SYDVKM. Trimming shortened V by 6 bases and J by 8 bases, and 11 bases separated the two germline ends. CDR3 length: 12 residues. CDR3 loop: CASSSSLDEQFF. CDR3 in DNA: TGTGCCAGCAGCTCCTCCTTGGATGAGCAGTTCTTC.

The rearrangement joins TRBV5-4 to TRBJ2-5, with TRBD1 matching over 7 bases. J lost 2 bases, V lost 4 bases, and 5 bases had no gene match. Looked up from germline, CDR1 is SGHNT and CDR2 is YYREEE (reference sequence). This CDR3 comprises 14 residues. CDR3 sequence reads: CASSDRQGQETQYF. The CDR3 DNA is TGTGCCAGCAGCGATAGACAGGGTCAAGAGACCCAGTACTTC. The variable domain in full, with the rest retrieved from reference TRBV5-4 and TRBJ2-5, is ETGVTQSPTHLIKTRGQQVTLRCSSQSGHNTVSWYQQALGQGPQFIFQYYREEENGRGNFPPRFSGLQFPNYSSELNVNALELDDSALYLCASSDRQGQETQYFGPGTRLLVL.

V and J are TRBV9 and TRBJ2-1; a possible D gene is TRBD2 (5 bases). The CDR3 runs 15 residues. CDR1 and CDR2 (germline): SGDLS, YYNGEE. V lost 0 bases and J 7 bases, leaving 14 bases between the germline ends. The CDR3 protein is CASSVAGSERNEQFF. CDR3 in DNA: TGTGCCAGCAGCGTAGCGGGATCAGAAAGGAATGAGCAGTTCTTC. The complete variable domain, with remaining parts taken from reference TRBV9 and TRBJ2-1, reads DSGVTQTPKHLITATGQRVTLRCSPRSGDLSVYWYQQSLDQGLQFLIQYYNGEERAKGNILERFSAQQFPDLHSELNLSSLELGDSALYFCASSVAGSERNEQFFGPGTRLTVL.

The V and J genes are TRBV5-6 and TRBJ1-3; D unclear. V gave up 2 bases and J gave up 7 bases, with 13 bases separating them. Germline V gene data show CDR1 as SGHDT and CDR2 as YYEEEE. There are 14 residues in the CDR3. The CDR3 loop reads CASSFSGVRNTIYF. The DNA for the CDR3 is TGTGCCAGCAGCTTCTCGGGCGTGAGGAACACCATATATTTT.

CDR3 DNA: TGTGCCAGCAGCCCTCACGGCGGTTTAGGGATGGTCGAGCAGTACTTC. Its translation is CASSPHGGLGMVEQYF. The rearrangement uses TRBV14 and TRBJ2-7, with D hard to call. The ends were cut back, 4 bases at V and 6 bases at J, with 22 bases in the middle. Germline CDR1 is SGHDN and CDR2 is FVKESK. The CDR3 is 16 residues long. Combining the CDR3 with reference TRBV14 and TRBJ2-7 gives the whole variable domain EAGVTQFPSHSVIEKGQTVTLRCDPISGHDNLYWYRRVMGKEIKFLLHFVKESKQDESGMPNNRFLAERTGGTYSTLKVQPAELEDSGVYFCASSPHGGLGMVEQYFGPGTRLTVT.

This clone has just one count. V usage is TRBV9 and J usage is TRBJ1-4; TRBD1 agrees at 9 bases. Germline values: CDR1 SGDLS, CDR2 YYNGEE. The CDR3 sequence is 17 residues long. V shed 4 bases, J shed 7 bases, and the junction held 14 bases outside the gene matches. CDR3 coding DNA: TGTGCCAGCAGCTCCTACAAGGGACAGGGCGGCGGTGAAAAACTGTTTTTT. Residues: CASSSYKGQGGGEKLFF. The variable domain in full, with the rest retrieved from reference TRBV9 and TRBJ1-4, is DSGVTQTPKHLITATGQRVTLRCSPRSGDLSVYWYQQSLDQGLQFLIQYYNGEERAKGNILERFSAQQFPDLHSELNLSSLELGDSALYFCASSSYKGQGGGEKLFFGSGTQLSVL.

In its sample, this clone was seen a few times. The rearrangement links TRBV5-1 to TRBJ2-1, with TRBD2 as a possible D gene (6 bases). The CDR3 is made up of 15 amino acids. V was cut by 1 base and J by 2 bases, with 10 bases left in between. Germline CDR1 SGHRS, CDR2 YFSETQ. The CDR3 DNA reads TGCGCCAGCAGCTTGTGGGACTCGACCTACAATGAGCAGTTCTTC. This sequence encodes CASSLWDSTYNEQFF.

The J gene is TRBJ1-2, the V gene TRBV6-4; D possibly corresponds to TRBD1 (6 bases). Germline CDR1 MRHNA, CDR2 SNTAGT. Trimming pared 6 bases from V and 2 bases from J, leaving 16 bases between. The CDR3 extends over 15 amino acids. CDR3 in amino acids: CASRPGHSANYGYTF. The CDR3 region has the DNA TGTGCCAGCAGGCCGGGACACTCGGCGAACTATGGCTACACCTTC.

This clone was observed a single time. The chain joins TRBV28 to TRBJ1-2; D not resolved. V was clipped by 6 bases and J by 8 bases, with 13 bases between them. Germline lookup yields CDR1 MDHEN and CDR2 SYDVKM. This CDR3 is 12 amino acids long. CDR3 region: CASRPSVVGYTF. As DNA, the CDR3 is TGTGCCAGCAGACCAAGTGTCGTGGGCTACACCTTC.

The chain carries TRBV7-9 and TRBJ2-3; possibly TRBD1 for D (6 bases). V lost 2 bases and J lost 6, with 15 bases in between. The germline V gene has CDR1 SEHNR and CDR2 FQNEAQ (reference sequence). The CDR3 spans 15 residues. The CDR3 here is CASSLPQGFHDTQYF. CDR3 nucleotide sequence: TGTGCCAGCAGCTTACCGCAGGGGTTTCACGATACGCAGTATTTT.

V is TRBV10-3 and J is TRBJ1-2; D uncertain. The CDR3 runs to 14 residues. Per the germline V gene, CDR1 is ENHRY and CDR2 is SYGVKD. Trimming shortened V by 0 bases and J by 7 bases, and 12 bases separated the two germline ends. Written as DNA, the CDR3 is TGTGCCATCAGTGAGTCGGAGGGATTAGGTGGCTACACCTTC. It is translated as CAISESEGLGGYTF.

This clone showed up just a few times. The CDR3 DNA is TGTGCTAGTGGTTTCTTGGGACAGGGGTCCGGGGAGCTGTTTTTT. Amino acids: CASGFLGQGSGELFF. The rearrangement uses TRBV12-5 and TRBJ2-2; 10 bases fit TRBD1. After removal of 3 bases from V and 6 bases from J, the junction contained 4 bases not matched to a gene. Per the germline V gene, CDR1 is LGHNT and CDR2 is FRNRAP. This CDR3 has 15 residues.

V and J are TRBV7-9 and TRBJ1-2; D remains ambiguous. CDR1 and CDR2 (germline): SEHNR, FQNEAQ (reference sequence). This CDR3 has 14 amino acids. V dropped 1 base and J dropped 4 bases, with 10 bases sitting between them. The CDR3 sequence: CASSLDVGSYGYTF. The CDR3 nucleotides are TGTGCCAGCAGCTTAGATGTGGGGAGCTATGGCTACACCTTC.

J is TRBJ2-2 and V is TRBV18, with D perhaps matching TRBD2 (5 bases). Trimming removed 3 bases at V and 3 bases at J, with 20 bases between. Looked up from germline, CDR1 is KGHSH and CDR2 is LQKENI. The CDR3 spans 18 residues. The CDR3 bases are TGTGCCAGCTCACCTTCGTTGCGGGCAACTCCGGACACCGGGGAGCTGTTTTTT. Protein: CASSPSLRATPDTGELFF. Together with reference TRBV18 and TRBJ2-2, the CDR3 gives the full variable domain: NAGVMQNPRHLVRRRGQEARLRCSPMKGHSHVYWYRQLPEEGLKFMVYLQKENIIDESGMPKERFSAEFPKEGPSILRIQQVVRGDSAAYFCASSPSLRATPDTGELFFGEGSRLTVL.

The chain couples TRBV19 to TRBJ1-5, with 8 bases aligning to TRBD1. CDR1 is LNHDA and CDR2 is SQIVND in the germline V gene (reference sequence). J gave up 9 bases and V 5 bases, and 9 bases lay outside the gene matches. The CDR3 has 14 residues. CDR3: CASSAGQVRGPQHF. CDR3 coding DNA: TGTGCCAGTAGTGCGGGACAGGTCCGTGGGCCCCAGCATTTT. Based on the CDR3 plus reference TRBV19 and TRBJ1-5, the full variable domain is DGGITQSPKYLFRKEGQNVTLSCEQNLNHDAMYWYRQDPGQGLRLIYYSQIVNDFQKGDIAEGYSVSREKKESFPLTVTSAQKNPTAFYLCASSAGQVRGPQHFGDGTRLSIL.

This chain connects TRBV5-6 to TRBJ2-7; 8 bases line up with TRBD1. Trimming took 4 bases from V and 5 from J; bases not matched to a gene: 5. This CDR3 has 13 amino acids. Germline V gene data show CDR1 as SGHDT and CDR2 as YYEEEE. The CDR3 reads CASSIDRGNEQYF. The DNA for the CDR3 is TGTGCCAGCAGCATCGACAGGGGAAACGAGCAGTACTTC.

The chain uses TRBV6-5 and TRBJ1-2, with 8 nucleotides matching TRBD1. From germline, CDR1 is MNHEY and CDR2 SVGAGI. Trimming removed 5 bases from V and 7 bases from J; junction bases left unmatched: 3. CDR3 length: 12 residues. The CDR3 protein is CASSGQGLGYTF. In DNA, the CDR3 is TGTGCCAGCAGTGGACAGGGTCTTGGCTACACCTTC.

V gene TRBV7-2 combines with J gene TRBJ2-1; no reliable D call. The CDR3 is 11 residues long. Trimming took 3 bases from V and 5 from J, leaving 2 bases between them. Looked up from germline, CDR1 is SGHTA and CDR2 is FQGNSA. CDR3 protein: CASSFHNEQFF. CDR3 nucleotides: TGTGCCAGCAGCTTCCACAATGAGCAGTTCTTC.

This rearrangement joins TRBV7-2 to TRBJ1-1, with D unresolved. The CDR3 is 11 amino acids. Trimming cost V 10 bases and J 6 bases, with 12 bases left between them. CDR1 SGHTA and CDR2 FQGNSA come from the germline V gene. The CDR3 region has the DNA TGTGCCACCGGTGGTGTGTCTGAAGCTTTCTTT. Translated, it gives CATGGVSEAFF.